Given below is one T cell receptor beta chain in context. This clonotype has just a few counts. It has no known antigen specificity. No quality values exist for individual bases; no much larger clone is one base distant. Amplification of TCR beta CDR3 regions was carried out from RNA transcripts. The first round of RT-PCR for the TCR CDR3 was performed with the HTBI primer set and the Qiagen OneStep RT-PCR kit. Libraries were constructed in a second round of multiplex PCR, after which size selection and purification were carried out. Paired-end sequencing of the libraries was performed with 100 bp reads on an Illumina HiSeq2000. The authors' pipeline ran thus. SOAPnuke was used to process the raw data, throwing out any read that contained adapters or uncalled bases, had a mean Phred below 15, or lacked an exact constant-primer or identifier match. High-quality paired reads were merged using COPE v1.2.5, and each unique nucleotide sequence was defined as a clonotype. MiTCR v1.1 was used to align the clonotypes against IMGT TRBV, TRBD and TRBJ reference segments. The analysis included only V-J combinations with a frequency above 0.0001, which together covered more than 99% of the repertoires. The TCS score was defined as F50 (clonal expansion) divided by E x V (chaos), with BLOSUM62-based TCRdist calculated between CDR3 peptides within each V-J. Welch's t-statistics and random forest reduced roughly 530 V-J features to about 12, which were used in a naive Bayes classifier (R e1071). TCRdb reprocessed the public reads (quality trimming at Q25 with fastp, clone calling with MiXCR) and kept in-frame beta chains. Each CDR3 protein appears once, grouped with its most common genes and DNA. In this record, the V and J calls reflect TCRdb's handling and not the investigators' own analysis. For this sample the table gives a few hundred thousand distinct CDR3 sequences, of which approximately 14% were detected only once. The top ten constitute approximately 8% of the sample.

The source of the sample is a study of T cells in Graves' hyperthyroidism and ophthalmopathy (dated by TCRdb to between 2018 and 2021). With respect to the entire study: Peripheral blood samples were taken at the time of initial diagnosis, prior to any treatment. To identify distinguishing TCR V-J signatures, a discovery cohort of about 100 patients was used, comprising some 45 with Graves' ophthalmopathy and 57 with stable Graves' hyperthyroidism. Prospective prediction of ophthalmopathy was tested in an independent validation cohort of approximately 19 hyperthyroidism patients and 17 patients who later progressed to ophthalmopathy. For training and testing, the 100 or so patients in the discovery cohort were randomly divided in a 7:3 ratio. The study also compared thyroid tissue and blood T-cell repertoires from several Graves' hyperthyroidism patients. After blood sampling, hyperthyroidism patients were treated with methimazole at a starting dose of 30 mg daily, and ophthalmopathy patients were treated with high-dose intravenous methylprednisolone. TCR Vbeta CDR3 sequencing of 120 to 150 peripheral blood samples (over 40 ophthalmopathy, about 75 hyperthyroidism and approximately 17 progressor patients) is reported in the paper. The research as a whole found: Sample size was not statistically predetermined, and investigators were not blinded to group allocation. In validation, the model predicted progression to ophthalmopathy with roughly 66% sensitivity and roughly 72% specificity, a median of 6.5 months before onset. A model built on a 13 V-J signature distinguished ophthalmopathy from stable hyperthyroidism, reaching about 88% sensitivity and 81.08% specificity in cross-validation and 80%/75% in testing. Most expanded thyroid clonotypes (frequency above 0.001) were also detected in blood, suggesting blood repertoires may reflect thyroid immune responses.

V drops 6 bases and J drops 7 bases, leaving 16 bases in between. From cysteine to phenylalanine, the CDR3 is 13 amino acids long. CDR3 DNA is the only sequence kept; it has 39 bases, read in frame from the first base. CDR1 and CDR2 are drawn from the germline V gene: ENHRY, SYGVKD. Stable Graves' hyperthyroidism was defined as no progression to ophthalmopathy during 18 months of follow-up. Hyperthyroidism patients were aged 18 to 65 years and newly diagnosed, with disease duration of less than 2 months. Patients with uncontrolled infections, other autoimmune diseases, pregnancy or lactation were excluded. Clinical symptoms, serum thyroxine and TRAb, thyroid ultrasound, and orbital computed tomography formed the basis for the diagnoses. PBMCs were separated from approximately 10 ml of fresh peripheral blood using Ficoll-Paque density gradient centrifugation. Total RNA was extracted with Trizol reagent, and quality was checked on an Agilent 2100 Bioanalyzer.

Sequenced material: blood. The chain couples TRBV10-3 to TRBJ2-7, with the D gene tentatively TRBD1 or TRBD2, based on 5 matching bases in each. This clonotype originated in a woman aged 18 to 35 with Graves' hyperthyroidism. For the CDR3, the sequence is CAIREGPQGEQYF. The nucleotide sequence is TGTGCCATCAGAGAGGGGCCCCAAGGGGAGCAGTACTTC.